The sample holds many counts of the clone carrying this T cell receptor beta chain. The antigen is unknown. TCRdb fed the reads into MiXCR, producing one record per CDR3 protein. The data contain 480,000 or so distinct CDR3 sequences, about 10% of them seen just once; the ten biggest clones take up roughly a tenth. The data derive from a study of T cell repertoires in cytomegalovirus infection. Study in general: An indication of both CMV infection and matching HLA type came from public TCR beta signatures.

General study results and limits: Carriers of CMV and the relevant HLA type were discriminated by public TCR beta frequency. What dominated the ex vivo response were HLA-C-restricted CMV-specific TCR beta clonotypes.

CDR3 size: 19 residues. Per germline, CDR1 SEHNR and CDR2 FQNEAQ (reference sequence). The ends lost 1 base at V and 4 bases at J; junction bases unmatched: 15. Sequencing was performed on PBMCs. This sequence originates from a human donor in good health (CMV status not recorded). Some clones in this sample may be carry-over from other donors' samples. The chain combines TRBV7-9 with TRBJ2-5, with 10 bases identical to TRBD2. The CDR3 coding sequence is TGTGCCAGCAGCTTAGGAAATCTAGCGGGAGTTCTCATACTAGAGACCCAGTACTTC. This translates into CASSLGNLAGVLILETQYF.